This TCR beta chain was obtained from a study of cytomegalovirus exposure and HLA in healthy donors. Study overall: Across almost 400 genotyped donors, roughly 85% landed in the Caucasian-associated ancestry cluster. General study points: Reported results showed that the classifier diagnosed cytomegalovirus status with high specificity and sensitivity. Overall, roughly 150 TCR beta chains were annotated as cytomegalovirus-associated. Later analysis suggested links between common viral pathogens and several top significant clusters.

The PCR employed 60 Vbeta primers together with 13 Jbeta primers. The method was immunoSEQ multiplex PCR; TCRdb's version includes in-frame clones alone and lacks a portion of them. The profile shows about 160,000 clones, roughly 80% of them singletons. For this clone: Antigen unknown.

The CDR3 loop spans 11 amino acids. Germline V gives CDR1 SGHTA, CDR2 FQGNSA. The V and J ends lost 3 bases and 3 bases respectively, with 3 bases between them. V usage is TRBV7-2 and J usage is TRBJ2-7; D gene uncertain. Source material: PBMCs. The TCR sequence derives from a male donor in good health and CMV-seronegative. The CDR3 protein is CASSFRYEQYF. CDR3 DNA: TGTGCCAGCAGCTTCCGCTACGAGCAGTACTTC.